This is a list of T cell receptor beta chains from one sample in a study of early T cells in non-severe SARS-CoV-2 infection. Via MiXCR, TCRdb re-called the 5' RACE reads, giving one row per CDR3 protein. Here the sample spans roughly 28,000 distinct CDR3 sequences, 5.1% being singletons. The sequenced sample consisted of whole blood. These receptors came from an adult who was a healthcare worker with PCR-confirmed SARS-CoV-2 infection or an uninfected control (not recorded which). Both conserved end residues are part of each CDR3. Each record gives: V gene, D gene, clone size, J gene, CDR3 protein, CDR3 DNA. The D gene is left open where the match is weak. Clone sizes are given selectively: once, few, many, or a class where the clone is expanded.

TRBV4-2	.	few	TRBJ2-3	CASSQDGGGADTDTQYF	TGTGCCAGCAGCCAAGACGGAGGGGGAGCGGACACAGATACGCAGTATTTT
TRBV6-5	.	.	TRBJ2-3	CASGQITDTQYF	TGTGCCAGTGGACAGATCACAGATACGCAGTATTTT
TRBV12-3/TRBV12-4	TRBD2	.	TRBJ2-1	CASSHYQWTSGSYNEQFF	TGTGCCAGCAGTCACTATCAATGGACTAGCGGCTCCTACAATGAGCAGTTCTTC
TRBV7-2	.	many	TRBJ2-2	CASSLESGTGELFF	TGTGCCAGCAGCTTAGAATCGGGAACGGGGGAGCTGTTTTTT
TRBV19	.	.	TRBJ2-2	CASSIAGNTGELFF	TGTGCCAGTAGTATCGCGGGGAACACCGGGGAGCTGTTTTTT
TRBV5-1	.	many	TRBJ1-1	CASSLAGGAGTEAFF	TGCGCCAGCAGCTTGGCCGGGGGGGCCGGCACTGAAGCTTTCTTT
TRBV20-1	TRBD2	.	TRBJ2-1	CSASGGAADYNEQFF	TGCAGTGCTAGCGGGGGGGCAGCGGACTACAATGAGCAGTTCTTC
TRBV20-1	.	many	TRBJ2-1	CSARVAPASNEQFF	TGCAGTGCTAGAGTGGCGCCTGCCAGTAATGAGCAGTTCTTC
TRBV11-2	.	.	TRBJ2-7	CASSPGTAVSGF	TGTGCCAGCAGCCCAGGGACAGCCGTTAGCGGGTTC
TRBV12-3/TRBV12-4	TRBD1	.	TRBJ2-2	CASRRTGLGTGELFF	TGTGCCAGCAGGCGGACAGGGCTCGGCACCGGGGAGCTGTTTTTT
TRBV5-6	TRBD1	many	TRBJ2-4	CASSYPGQGNPQYF	TGTGCCAGCAGCTATCCGGGACAGGGGAATCCTCAGTACTTC
TRBV6-6	TRBD1	many	TRBJ1-6	CASSYSNRGRGGNSPLHF	TGTGCCAGCAGTTACTCGAACAGGGGGCGAGGGGGTAATTCACCCCTCCACTTT
TRBV7-8	.	many	TRBJ2-1	CASSLPRTVEQFF	TGTGCCAGCAGCTTACCTCGGACGGTTGAGCAGTTCTTC
TRBV10-3	TRBD1	many	TRBJ1-2	CAISDQDRDGYGYTF	TGTGCCATCAGTGATCAGGACAGGGATGGCTATGGCTACACCTTC
TRBV29-1	.	.	TRBJ1-1	CSAEDNTEAFF	TGCAGCGCCGAAGATAACACTGAAGCTTTCTTT
TRBV6-6	TRBD1	many	TRBJ2-5	CASRSSGGVKETQYF	TGTGCCAGCAGGTCCTCAGGGGGCGTAAAAGAGACCCAGTACTTC
TRBV28	TRBD1	few	TRBJ1-2	CASSSPSVAGGYGYTF	TGTGCCAGCAGTTCCCCCTCGGTGGCAGGGGGGTATGGCTACACCTTC
TRBV6-5	TRBD1	many	TRBJ1-3	CASRPDRGLRNTIYF	TGTGCCAGCAGGCCGGACAGGGGATTAAGAAACACCATATATTTT
TRBV7-2	.	many	TRBJ2-7	CASSPAWGSGEQYF	TGTGCCAGCAGCCCGGCCTGGGGTAGCGGCGAGCAGTACTTC
TRBV7-6	TRBD1	many	TRBJ2-1	CASSSTWTGKASRYNEQFF	TGTGCCAGCAGCTCTACCTGGACAGGGAAAGCGAGTCGGTACAATGAGCAGTTCTTC
TRBV3-1	TRBD1	many	TRBJ2-1	CASSQVTGVYNEQFF	TGTGCCAGCAGCCAAGTAACAGGGGTCTACAATGAGCAGTTCTTC
TRBV5-1	.	.	TRBJ2-7	CASSLGVQALYSYEQYF	TGCGCCAGCAGCTTGGGAGTACAGGCCCTGTATTCCTACGAGCAGTACTTC
TRBV10-2	TRBD2	.	TRBJ2-4	CASSGERGTVAKNIQYF	TGCGCCAGCAGTGGGGAGCGGGGGACCGTAGCCAAAAACATTCAGTACTTC
TRBV27	TRBD2	many	TRBJ2-1	CASNPFGQRGFYEQFF	TGTGCCAGCAACCCTTTCGGGCAGCGGGGGTTCTATGAGCAGTTCTTC
TRBV11-2	.	few	TRBJ2-3	CASNPDTDTQYF	TGTGCCAGCAACCCAGACACAGATACGCAGTATTTT
TRBV2	TRBD2	many	TRBJ2-7	CASRAGTSGSYYEQYF	TGTGCCAGCAGGGCGGGGACTAGCGGGAGTTATTACGAGCAGTACTTC
TRBV12-3/TRBV12-4	.	few	TRBJ1-1	CASSFSERGTEAFF	TGTGCCAGCAGTTTCTCGGAGCGGGGCACTGAAGCTTTCTTT
TRBV3-1	TRBD2	medium-sized	TRBJ2-2	CASSPYSGTNTGELFF	TGTGCCAGCAGCCCGTATAGCGGGACGAACACCGGGGAGCTGTTTTTT
TRBV19	.	many	TRBJ1-2	CATRGEGYNYGYTF	TGTGCCACCAGAGGGGAGGGATATAACTATGGCTACACCTTC
TRBV10-3	.	many	TRBJ1-6	CAIRGPEVGNSPLHF	TGTGCCATCAGGGGACCGGAGGTTGGCAATTCACCCCTCCACTTT
TRBV6-6	.	many	TRBJ2-1	CASSPFGESVYNEQFF	TGTGCCAGCAGTCCTTTTGGGGAGTCAGTCTACAATGAGCAGTTCTTC
TRBV9	TRBD1	few	TRBJ1-6	CASSGGTDGYNSPLHF	TGTGCCAGCAGCGGTGGGACAGACGGCTATAATTCACCCCTCCACTTT
TRBV12-3/TRBV12-4	.	many	TRBJ2-1	CASSLDGRGNEQFF	TGTGCCAGCAGTTTAGACGGTAGAGGCAATGAGCAGTTCTTC
TRBV7-8	.	many	TRBJ2-5	CASSPPPGEEYF	TGTGCCAGCAGCCCCCCGCCGGGGGAGGAGTACTTC
TRBV5-1	.	many	TRBJ2-2	CASTHEGTNTGELFF	TGCGCCAGCACTCACGAGGGAACGAACACCGGGGAGCTGTTTTTT
TRBV7-2	.	many	TRBJ1-1	CASSPSQRRAEAFF	TGTGCCAGCAGCCCCTCACAGAGGAGGGCTGAAGCTTTCTTT
TRBV29-1	.	many	TRBJ2-7	CSVEIGPRYEQYF	TGCAGCGTTGAAATAGGACCACGGTACGAGCAGTACTTC
TRBV28	.	few	TRBJ2-3	CASSLGRAGADTQYF	TGTGCCAGCAGTTTAGGTCGGGCAGGGGCAGATACGCAGTATTTT
TRBV10-2	.	many	TRBJ1-4	CASSDPGNEKLFF	TGCGCCAGCAGTGACCCAGGGAATGAAAAACTGTTTTTT
TRBV12-2	.	medium-sized	TRBJ2-3	CASTPGGKGNTDTQYF	TGTGCAAGCACACCCGGCGGGAAAGGGAACACAGATACGCAGTATTTT
TRBV20-1	.	many	TRBJ2-3	CSAASPGESTDTQYF	TGCAGTGCTGCCTCCCCCGGGGAAAGCACAGATACGCAGTATTTT
TRBV7-6	TRBD2	many	TRBJ2-1	CASSRLTSGSFNEQFF	TGTGCCAGCAGCCGACTCACTAGCGGGAGTTTCAATGAGCAGTTCTTC
TRBV5-1	.	.	TRBJ2-7	CASSLANPYEQYF	TGCGCCAGCAGCTTGGCCAACCCCTACGAGCAGTACTTC
TRBV14	.	.	TRBJ2-3	CASSPRRRASTDTQYF	TGTGCCAGCAGCCCTCGGAGAAGAGCTAGCACAGATACGCAGTATTTT
TRBV9	.	many	TRBJ2-1	CASSEAGGRYNEQFF	TGTGCCAGCAGCGAAGCCGGGGGGCGATACAATGAGCAGTTCTTC
TRBV6-1	TRBD1	many	TRBJ1-3	CASRGQAGNTIYF	TGTGCCAGCAGGGGACAGGCCGGAAACACCATATATTTT
TRBV5-1	.	many	TRBJ2-1	CASSFTSGASYNEQFF	TGCGCCAGCAGCTTCACATCGGGAGCGAGCTACAATGAGCAGTTCTTC
TRBV20-1	.	many	TRBJ1-6	CSAKYTRGNSPLHF	TGCAGTGCCAAGTATACTCGGGGGAATTCACCCCTCCACTTT
TRBV20-1	.	few	TRBJ2-7	CSARPRSRGWWEQYF	TGCAGTGCTAGACCCCGAAGCAGGGGCTGGTGGGAGCAGTACTTC
TRBV25-1	TRBD2	many	TRBJ2-7	CANWWLAGGYPYEQYF	TGTGCCAACTGGTGGCTAGCGGGAGGGTACCCCTACGAGCAGTACTTC
TRBV29-1	.	many	TRBJ1-4	CSVGGSTGEKLFF	TGCAGCGTTGGAGGGTCGACTGGTGAAAAACTGTTTTTT
TRBV7-9	.	many	TRBJ2-7	CASSLLINYEQYF	TGTGCCAGCAGCTTATTGATAAACTACGAGCAGTACTTC
TRBV10-3	TRBD2	few	TRBJ2-2	CAISGSSGENTGELFF	TGTGCCATCAGTGGGAGCAGCGGGGAGAACACCGGGGAGCTGTTTTTT
TRBV7-9	.	.	TRBJ2-5	CASSPGRGRETQYF	TGTGCCAGCAGCCCTGGGCGGGGCAGGGAGACCCAGTACTTC
TRBV9	TRBD2	.	TRBJ2-1	CASSGVLLAEQFF	TGTGCCAGCAGCGGAGTACTACTAGCGGAGCAGTTCTTC
TRBV6-2/TRBV6-3	.	many	TRBJ1-2	CASSPEAGGYTF	TGTGCCAGCAGCCCGGAGGCGGGTGGCTACACCTTC